This TCR beta chain was sequenced for a study of CD8+ T cells in alopecia areata. General study points: Especially in alopecia totalis/universalis, lesional scalp showed greater clonality than normal scalp did. Tofacitinib did not eliminate many expanded lesional clones from scalp or blood.

This clone was counted between two and nine times. Antigen: not known. Regarding treatment: oral pan-JAK inhibitor, 5-10 mg twice daily. Reverse transcription of extracted RNA yielded cDNA, which provided the sequencing template. TCRdb's table, derived via immunoSEQ multiplex PCR, lists solely in-frame clones and lacks some. The sample includes about 190,000 clones, around 50% seen only once; the top ten take about 12%. V dropped 3 bases and J dropped 8 bases, with 8 bases sitting between them. This CDR3 comprises 11 residues. The germline V gene encodes CDR1 SQVTM and CDR2 ANQGSEA. The chain has TRBV29-1 and TRBJ2-1, with a possible D match to TRBD1 (5 bases). This specimen was CD8+ T cells sorted from blood, taken at week 24, from a patient treated with tofacitinib. This receptor was taken from a human donor with alopecia areata. CDR3 region: CSVDRVDEQFF. The CDR3 DNA is TGCAGCGTTGACAGGGTCGATGAGCAGTTCTTC.